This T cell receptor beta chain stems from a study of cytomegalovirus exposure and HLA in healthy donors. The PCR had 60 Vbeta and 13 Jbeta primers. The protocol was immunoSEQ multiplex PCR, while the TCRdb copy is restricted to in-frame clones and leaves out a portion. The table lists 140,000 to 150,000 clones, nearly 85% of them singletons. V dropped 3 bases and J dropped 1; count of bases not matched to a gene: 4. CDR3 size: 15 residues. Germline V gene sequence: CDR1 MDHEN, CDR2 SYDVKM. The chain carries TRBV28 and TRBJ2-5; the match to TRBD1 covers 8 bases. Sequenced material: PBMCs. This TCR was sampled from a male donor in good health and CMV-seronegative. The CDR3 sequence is CASSFRTGPQETQYF. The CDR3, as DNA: TGTGCCAGCAGTTTTAGGACAGGGCCCCAAGAGACCCAGTACTTC.